This TCR beta chain was captured in a study of type 1 and type 2 diabetes patients. The wider study: T cells were magnetically sorted from PBMCs as CD4+ or CD8+ subsets.

This clonotype has more than one count but fewer than ten. PCR was run on genomic DNA. Multiplex PCR with 30 forward and 13 reverse primers amplified the TCR beta CDR3. MiXCR was run by TCRdb on the multiplex PCR reads, yielding one entry per CDR3 protein. In the table there are more than 250,000 distinct CDR3 sequences, around 47% of which are singletons. Each diabetic donor fulfilled classification criteria for either type 1 or type 2. The sequenced sample was peripheral blood mononuclear cells (PBMCs). The sequence derives from a man younger than 35 with type 2 diabetes.

CDR3 in amino acids: CASSIRQSEETQYF. Here the CDR3 DNA reads TGTGCCAGTAGTATACGACAGTCTGAAGAGACCCAGTACTTC. This chain connects TRBV19 to TRBJ2-5; maybe TRBD1 (5 bases). This CDR3 is built from 14 residues. Germline CDR1 reads LNHDA; CDR2 reads SQIVND (reference sequence). V was trimmed by 2 bases and J by 3 bases, leaving 10 bases between them.